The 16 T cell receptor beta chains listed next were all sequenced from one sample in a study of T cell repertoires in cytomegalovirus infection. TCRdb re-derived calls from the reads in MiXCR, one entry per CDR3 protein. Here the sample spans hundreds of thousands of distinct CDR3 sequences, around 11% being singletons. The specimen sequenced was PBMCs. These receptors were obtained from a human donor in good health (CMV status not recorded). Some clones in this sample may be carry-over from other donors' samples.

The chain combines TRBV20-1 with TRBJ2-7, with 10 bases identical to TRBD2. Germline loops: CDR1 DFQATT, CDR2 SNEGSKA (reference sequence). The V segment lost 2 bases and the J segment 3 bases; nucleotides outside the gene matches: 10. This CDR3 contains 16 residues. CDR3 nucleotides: TGCAGTGCTAGAATGTCACTGCGACTAGCGGGCTACGAGCAGTACTTC. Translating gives CSARMSLRLAGYEQYF.

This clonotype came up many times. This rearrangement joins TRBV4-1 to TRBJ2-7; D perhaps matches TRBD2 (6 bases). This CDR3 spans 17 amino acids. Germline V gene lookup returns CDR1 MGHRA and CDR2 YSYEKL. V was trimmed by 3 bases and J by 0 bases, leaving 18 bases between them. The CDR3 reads CASSHEILGGSSYEQYF. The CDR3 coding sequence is TGCGCCAGCAGCCATGAGATCCTGGGAGGTAGCTCCTACGAGCAGTACTTC.

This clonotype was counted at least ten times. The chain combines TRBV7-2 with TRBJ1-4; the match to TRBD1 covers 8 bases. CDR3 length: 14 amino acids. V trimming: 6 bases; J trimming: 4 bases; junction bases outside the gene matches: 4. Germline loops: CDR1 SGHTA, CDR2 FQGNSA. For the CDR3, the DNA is TGTGCCAGCAGTCCGGACAGGGTTAATGAAAAACTGTTTTTT. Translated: CASSPDRVNEKLFF.

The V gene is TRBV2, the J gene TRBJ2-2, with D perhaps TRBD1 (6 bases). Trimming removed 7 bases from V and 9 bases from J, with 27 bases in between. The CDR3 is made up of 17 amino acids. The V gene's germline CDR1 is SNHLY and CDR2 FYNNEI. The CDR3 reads CASTEARERQADWELFF. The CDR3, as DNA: TGTGCCAGCACCGAGGCTAGGGAAAGACAGGCCGACTGGGAGCTGTTTTTT.

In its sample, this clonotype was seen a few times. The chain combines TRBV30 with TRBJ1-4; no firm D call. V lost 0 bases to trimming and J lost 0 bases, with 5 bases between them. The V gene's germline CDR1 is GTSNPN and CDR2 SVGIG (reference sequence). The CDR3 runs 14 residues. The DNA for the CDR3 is TGTGCCTGGAGTGTAATTCCAACTAATGAAAAACTGTTTTTT. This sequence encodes CAWSVIPTNEKLFF.

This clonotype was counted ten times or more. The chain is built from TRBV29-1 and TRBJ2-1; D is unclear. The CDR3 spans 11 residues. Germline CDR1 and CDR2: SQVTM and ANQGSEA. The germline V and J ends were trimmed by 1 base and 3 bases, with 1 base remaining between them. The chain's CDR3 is CSVEVYNEQFF. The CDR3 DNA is TGCAGCGTTGAAGTCTACAATGAGCAGTTCTTC.

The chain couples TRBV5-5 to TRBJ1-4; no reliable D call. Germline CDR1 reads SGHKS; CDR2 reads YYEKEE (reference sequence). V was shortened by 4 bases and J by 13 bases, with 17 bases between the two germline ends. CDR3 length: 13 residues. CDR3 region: CASSPQSPEGLFF. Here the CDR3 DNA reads TGTGCCAGCAGCCCACAGAGCCCCGAGGGACTGTTTTTT.

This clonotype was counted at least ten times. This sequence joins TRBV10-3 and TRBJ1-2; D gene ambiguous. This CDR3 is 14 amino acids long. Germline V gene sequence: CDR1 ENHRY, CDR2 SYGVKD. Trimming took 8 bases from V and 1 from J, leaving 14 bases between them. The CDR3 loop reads CAIATEPNNYGYTF. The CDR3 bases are TGTGCCATCGCTACGGAGCCTAATAACTATGGCTACACCTTC.

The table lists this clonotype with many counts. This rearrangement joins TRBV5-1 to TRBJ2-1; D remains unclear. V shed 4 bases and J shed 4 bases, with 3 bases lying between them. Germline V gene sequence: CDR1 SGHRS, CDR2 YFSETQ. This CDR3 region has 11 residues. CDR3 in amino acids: CASSHYNEQFF. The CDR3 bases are TGCGCCAGCAGCCATTACAATGAGCAGTTCTTC.

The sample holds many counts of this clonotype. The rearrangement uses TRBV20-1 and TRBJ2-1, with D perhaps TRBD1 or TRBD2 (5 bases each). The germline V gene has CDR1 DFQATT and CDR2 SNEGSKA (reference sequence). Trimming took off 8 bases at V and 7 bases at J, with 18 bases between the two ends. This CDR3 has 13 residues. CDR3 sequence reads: CSFEGRSWNEQFF. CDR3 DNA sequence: TGCAGTTTCGAGGGGAGAAGTTGGAATGAGCAGTTCTTC.

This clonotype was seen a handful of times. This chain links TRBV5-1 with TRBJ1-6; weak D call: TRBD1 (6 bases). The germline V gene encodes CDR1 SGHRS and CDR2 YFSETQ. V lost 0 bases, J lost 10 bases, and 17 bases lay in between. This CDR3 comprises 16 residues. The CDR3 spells CASSLEGTGTSSPLHF. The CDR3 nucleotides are TGCGCCAGCAGCTTGGAAGGAACCGGGACAAGCTCACCCCTCCACTTT.

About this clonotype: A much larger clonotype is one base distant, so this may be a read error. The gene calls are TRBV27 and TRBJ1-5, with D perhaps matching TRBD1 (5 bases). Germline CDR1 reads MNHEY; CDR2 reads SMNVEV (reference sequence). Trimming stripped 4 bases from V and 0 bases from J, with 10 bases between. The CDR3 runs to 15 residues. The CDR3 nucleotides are TGTGCCAGCAGTTACACAGGTCATAGCAATCAGCCCCAGCATTTT. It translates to CASSYTGHSNQPQHF.

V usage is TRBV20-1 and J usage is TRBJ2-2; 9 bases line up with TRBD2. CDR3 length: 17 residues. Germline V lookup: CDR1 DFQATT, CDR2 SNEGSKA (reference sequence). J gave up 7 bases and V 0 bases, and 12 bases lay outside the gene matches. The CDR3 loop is CSARDLGSGGNHGELFF. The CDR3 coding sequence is TGCAGTGCTAGAGATCTGGGTAGCGGGGGAAATCACGGGGAGCTGTTTTTT.

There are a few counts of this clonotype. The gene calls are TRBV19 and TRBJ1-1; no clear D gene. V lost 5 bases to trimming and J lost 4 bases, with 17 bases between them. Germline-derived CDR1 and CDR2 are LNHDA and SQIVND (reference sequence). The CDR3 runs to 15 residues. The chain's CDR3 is CASSDPGRRLTEAFF. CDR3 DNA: TGTGCCAGTAGTGACCCAGGCAGGCGTCTCACTGAAGCTTTCTTT.

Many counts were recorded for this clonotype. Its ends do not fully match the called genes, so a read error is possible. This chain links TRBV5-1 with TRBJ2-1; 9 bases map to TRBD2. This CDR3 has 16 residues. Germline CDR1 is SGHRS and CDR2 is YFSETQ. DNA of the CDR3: TGTGCCAGCAGCTTAGTAGCTAGCGGGACCTACAATGAGCAGTTCTTC. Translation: CASSLVASGTYNEQFF.

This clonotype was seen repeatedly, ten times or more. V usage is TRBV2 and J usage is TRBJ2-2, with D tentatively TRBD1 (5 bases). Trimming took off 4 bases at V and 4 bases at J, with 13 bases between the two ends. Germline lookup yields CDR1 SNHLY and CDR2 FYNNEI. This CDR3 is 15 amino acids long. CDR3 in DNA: TGTGCCAGCAGTGGGGTAGGGGCTAGCACCGGGGAGCTGTTTTTT. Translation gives CASSGVGASTGELFF.